The 19 T cell receptor beta chains listed next were all sequenced from one sample in a study of OX40 agonist ivuxolimab in advanced cancers. Method: immunoSEQ multiplex PCR; TCRdb's copy keeps in-frame clones and lacks some. The table records 20,000 to 25,000 clones, approximately 80% of them present only once. The sequences come from CD4+ or CD8+ T cells sorted from blood, collected in a trial of the OX40 agonist ivuxolimab. Receptors originate from an adult with an advanced solid tumor such as melanoma, head and neck, liver or kidney cancer.

The chain recombines TRBV6-1 with TRBJ2-3, with 7 bases matching TRBD2. The length of the CDR3 is 16 residues. Germline V gene sequence: CDR1 MNHNS, CDR2 SASEGT. The V and J ends lost 6 bases and 3 bases, in that order; junction bases with no gene match: 12. DNA for the CDR3: TGTGCCAGCAGGGAACTAGCGTCTGAAGGTACAGATACGCAGTATTTT. Protein: CASRELASEGTDTQYF.

CDR3 sequence (DNA): TGTGCCAGCAGTCCATATGGGAATGAGCAGTTCTTC. Translated, it gives CASSPYGNEQFF. The chain couples TRBV7-2 to TRBJ2-1; D unresolved. This CDR3 is built from 12 residues. Germline V gives CDR1 SGHTA, CDR2 FQGNSA. Trimming stripped 6 bases from V and 7 bases from J, with 10 bases between.

The chain recombines TRBV6-1 with TRBJ2-7; weak D call: TRBD2 (5 bases). V lost 1 base and J lost 0, with 10 bases in between. Germline V gene sequence: CDR1 MNHNS, CDR2 SASEGT. The CDR3 is 15 residues long. CDR3 DNA: TGTGCCAGCAGTGAAGGCGAGGGCAGCTCCTACGAGCAGTACTTC. It translates to CASSEGEGSSYEQYF.

The rearrangement links TRBV11-2 to TRBJ2-4, with a weak D call TRBD1 (5 bases). Germline-derived CDR1 and CDR2 are SGHAT and FQNNGV. Between the trimmed V and J ends, which lost 0 bases and 1 base, there was a span of 22 bases. The CDR3 loop spans 20 amino acids. CDR3 in amino acids: CASSLDRARGSLTAKNIQYF. As DNA, the CDR3 is TGTGCCAGCAGCTTAGATAGGGCAAGGGGTTCTCTGACGGCCAAAAACATTCAGTACTTC.

The chain recombines TRBV7-9 with TRBJ2-2; D unclear. This CDR3 has 11 residues. Germline V CDR1 and CDR2: SEHNR, FQNEAQ (reference sequence). With 6 bases removed from V and 4 bases from J, the gap between germline ends came to 3 bases. The chain's CDR3 is CASRATGELFF. The CDR3 DNA reads as TGTGCCAGCAGAGCCACCGGGGAGCTGTTTTTT.

The rearrangement uses TRBV9 and TRBJ2-2, with TRBD1 identical over 9 bases. The CDR3 spans 19 residues. With V trimmed by 4 bases and J by 0 bases, 13 bases remained unmatched. The germline V gene has CDR1 SGDLS and CDR2 YYNGEE. The DNA of the CDR3 is TGTGCCAGCAGCCCTGGGACAGGGAGGAAATCTGCGAACACCGGGGAGCTGTTTTTT. Amino acids: CASSPGTGRKSANTGELFF.

The chain joins TRBV15 to TRBJ1-5; tentative D call: TRBD1 (6 bases). V lost 0 bases, J lost 7 bases, and 13 bases lay in between. Per germline, CDR1 LNHNV and CDR2 YYDKDF (reference sequence). The CDR3 has 15 amino acids. The CDR3 DNA sequence: TGTGCCACCAGCAGAGATCGAGGGGGTGAACAGCCCCAGCATTTT. Amino acids: CATSRDRGGEQPQHF.

The chain combines TRBV5-4 with TRBJ1-2; tentatively, D is TRBD1 (6 bases). The CDR3 length is 15 residues. Germline CDR1 is SGHNT and CDR2 is YYREEE (reference sequence). Trimming removed 4 bases from V and 7 bases from J, with 20 bases in between. CDR3 region: CASSRENRATSGYTF. Written as DNA, the CDR3 is TGTGCCAGCAGCCGAGAAAACAGGGCAACCTCTGGCTACACCTTC. The whole variable domain, filled in from reference TRBV5-4 and TRBJ1-2, reads ETGVTQSPTHLIKTRGQQVTLRCSSQSGHNTVSWYQQALGQGPQFIFQYYREEENGRGNFPPRFSGLQFPNYSSELNVNALELDDSALYLCASSRENRATSGYTFGSGTRLTVV.

The chain recombines TRBV6-5 with TRBJ2-5, with D possibly TRBD2 on 6 matching bases. The V gene's germline CDR1 is MNHEY and CDR2 SVGAGI. This CDR3 region has 12 residues. Trimming removed 7 bases from V and 5 bases from J, with 11 bases in between. For the CDR3, the DNA is TGTGCCAGCACCGGGGGAAAGGAGACCCAGTACTTC. Translation: CASTGGKETQYF.

As regards this clone: The identical CDR3 is also encoded by other nucleotide sequences in the sample. This chain links TRBV15 with TRBJ2-3; D is ambiguous. CDR1 is LNHNV, CDR2 YYDKDF, per germline (reference sequence). The CDR3 sequence is 12 residues long. V lost 2 bases and J lost 6, with 6 bases in between. CDR3 in amino acids: CATSRKTDTQYF. Written as DNA, the CDR3 is TGTGCCACCAGCAGAAAAACGGATACGCAGTATTTT.

The chain recombines TRBV10-3 with TRBJ2-1, with no clear D. V dropped 2 bases and J dropped 10 bases, with 6 bases sitting between them. CDR1 is ENHRY, CDR2 SYGVKD, per germline. The CDR3 runs to 11 residues. DNA of the CDR3: TGTGCCATCAGTGAGCTTATGGAGCAGTTCTTC. It specifies CAISELMEQFF.

CDR3 sequence (DNA): TGTGCCAGCACCCGGGACAGGAGGGGCACTGAAGCTTTCTTT. Protein sequence: CASTRDRRGTEAFF. This chain connects TRBV27 to TRBJ1-1, with TRBD1 matching 8 bases. Unmatched junction bases numbered 8, after V lost 7 bases and J lost 4 bases. Germline V gene data show CDR1 as MNHEY and CDR2 as SMNVEV (reference sequence). The CDR3 length is 14 residues.

The gene calls are TRBV5-6 and TRBJ1-1; weak D call: TRBD1 (6 bases). Germline assignment: CDR1 SGHDT and CDR2 YYEEEE. The V end lost 2 bases, the J end lost 1 base, and 18 bases lay between the germline ends. This CDR3 is 17 amino acids long. CDR3 sequence (DNA): TGTGCCAGCAGCTTTCTTGCGGCAGGGGCCGGGAACACTGAAGCTTTCTTT. Translated: CASSFLAAGAGNTEAFF.

The rearrangement joins TRBV5-1 to TRBJ2-1; 7 bases are shared with TRBD2. CDR3 size: 14 residues. Germline V gene data show CDR1 as SGHRS and CDR2 as YFSETQ. The trim removed 4 bases at V and 8 bases at J, leaving 9 bases unmatched. CDR3 nucleotide sequence: TGCGCCAGCAGCCGCGGGAGTCTTGGCGATGAGCAGTTCTTC. Residues: CASSRGSLGDEQFF.

This rearrangement joins TRBV2 to TRBJ2-3; 8 bases map to TRBD1. Per germline, CDR1 SNHLY and CDR2 FYNNEI. J was trimmed by 3 bases and V by 9 bases; bases with no gene match: 8. The CDR3 sequence is 14 residues long. DNA of the CDR3: TGTGCCAGTTTGACAGGGGAGTGGACAGATACGCAGTATTTT. It is translated as CASLTGEWTDTQYF.

The CDR3 coding sequence is TGTGCCAGCAGCAAATTTTGGCTCATAGGGAACCCATACCGATCGGCCTACAATGAGCAGTTCTTC. Translated: CASSKFWLIGNPYRSAYNEQFF. V is TRBV21-1 and J is TRBJ2-1. TRBV21-1 represents a pseudogene. The CDR3 length is 22 residues.

The chain has TRBV2 and TRBJ1-1, with a possible D match to TRBD1 (6 bases). Germline-derived CDR1 and CDR2 are SNHLY and FYNNEI. Trimming cost V 7 bases and J 5 bases, with 14 bases left between them. There are 13 residues in the CDR3. This CDR3 reads CASIRQGRTEAFF. In DNA form, the CDR3 reads TGTGCCAGCATTCGCCAGGGGAGGACTGAAGCTTTCTTT.

J is TRBJ1-2 and V is TRBV30, with D perhaps matching TRBD1 (5 bases). CDR1 is GTSNPN and CDR2 is SVGIG in the germline V gene (reference sequence). V gave up 5 bases and J gave up 4 bases, with 11 bases separating them. There are 12 residues in the CDR3. The CDR3 bases are TGTGCCTGGGGAGGACAACCCTATGGCTACACCTTC. Residues: CAWGGQPYGYTF.

This sequence joins TRBV6-1 and TRBJ2-5; D remains ambiguous. Germline V gene data show CDR1 as MNHNS and CDR2 as SASEGT. CDR3 size: 13 residues. Deletions cut 3 bases from V and 5 bases from J, with 10 bases between. CDR3 bases: TGTGCCAGCAGTGATTTGGGTCTGGAGACCCAGTACTTC. This sequence encodes CASSDLGLETQYF.